Listed below are T cell receptor beta chains from one sample, sequenced in a study of CD8 T cells in Susac syndrome. TCRdb called the immunoSEQ multiplex PCR reads again in MiXCR, with one record for every CDR3 protein. This sample has about 200,000 distinct CDR3 sequences, with around 95% found just once. The sequenced material came from CD4+ T cells from PBMCs. The receptor set was obtained from a human donor with multiple sclerosis. The CDR3 runs from the conserved cysteine through the conserved F or W. D genes are given only for firm matches. The listing skips clone size in some rows; elsewhere it reads once, few, many or a size class.

V	J	length	size	D	DNA	CDR3
TRBV20-1	TRBJ1-6	15	NA	NA	TGCAGTGCCCAGATGACTGAATCCTATAATTCACCCCTCCACTTT	CSAQMTESYNSPLHF
TRBV24-1	TRBJ2-7	13	few	NA	TGTGCCACCAGTGATTCCAGAGCCTACGAGCAGTACTTC	CATSDSRAYEQYF
TRBV3-1	TRBJ2-1	16	once	TRBD2	TGTGCCAGCAGCCAAGTATCGGCTAGCGGTTGGGATGAGCAGTTCTTC	CASSQVSASGWDEQFF
TRBV30	TRBJ2-2	10	NA	NA	TGTGCCTGGGGCTTCGGGGAGCTGTTTTTT	CAWGFGELFF
TRBV12-3/TRBV12-4	TRBJ1-1	14	NA	NA	TGTGCCAGCAGCAGCCCGATCAGGGTCACTGAAGCTTTCTTT	CASSSPIRVTEAFF
TRBV5-1	TRBJ2-5	14	NA	TRBD2	TGCGCCAGCAGCTTAGCGGGGGTACAAGAGACCCAGTACTTC	CASSLAGVQETQYF
TRBV18	TRBJ1-2	12	NA	NA	TGTGCCAGCTCCATAGGGGACTATGGCTACACCTTC	CASSIGDYGYTF
TRBV29-1	TRBJ1-1	12	NA	NA	TGCAGCGTTGAAGGCCAAGTTCGTGAAGCTTTCTTT	CSVEGQVREAFF
TRBV5-1	TRBJ1-4	15	NA	NA	TGCGCCAGCAGCTTGGGAGCACCAACTAATGAAAAACTGTTTTTT	CASSLGAPTNEKLFF
TRBV28	TRBJ2-1	13	NA	TRBD1	TGTGCCAGCAGTCAACAGGGGGTCAATGAGCAGTTCTTC	CASSQQGVNEQFF
TRBV6-6	TRBJ1-4	14	NA	NA	TGTGCCAGCATCCTACAGGGAAGTGGTGAAAAACTGTTTTTT	CASILQGSGEKLFF
TRBV19	TRBJ2-7	15	NA	TRBD1	TGTGCCAGACAGAGCCGGCGGGACAGGAACTACGAGCAGTACTTC	CARQSRRDRNYEQYF
TRBV5-1	TRBJ2-5	13	NA	TRBD1	TGCGCCAGCGGGACAGATCTTGCCGAGACCCAGTACTTC	CASGTDLAETQYF
TRBV3-1	TRBJ2-5	16	NA	TRBD2	TGTGCCAGCAGCCTCTTACTAGGACTAGCGCTGGAGACCCAGTACTTC	CASSLLLGLALETQYF
TRBV2	TRBJ2-1	14	NA	NA	TGTGCCAGCAGTGACCGCAGCTCCTACAATGAGCAGTTCTTC	CASSDRSSYNEQFF
TRBV20-1	TRBJ2-1	15	NA	TRBD2	TGCAGTGCGGCCCGACTAGCGGGGGCGGACAATGAGCAGTTCTTC	CSAARLAGADNEQFF
TRBV3-1	TRBJ1-2	15	NA	TRBD1	TGTGCCAGCAGCCGTCGGGACAGGGCGAGGAGTGGCTACACCTTC	CASSRRDRARSGYTF
TRBV12-3/TRBV12-4	TRBJ2-1	15	NA	TRBD2	TGTGCCAGCATCGTTGGAAGCGGGGGGATCAATGAGCAGTTCTTC	CASIVGSGGINEQFF
TRBV3-1	TRBJ2-5	13	NA	NA	TGTGCCAGCAGCCTGTTTCCCGGAGAGACCCAGTACTTC	CASSLFPGETQYF
TRBV29-1	TRBJ1-2	11	NA	NA	TGCAGCGTGGCCCCCGGGGATGGCTACACCTTC	CSVAPGDGYTF
TRBV3-1	TRBJ2-3	15	NA	NA	TGTGCCAGCAGCCAGGACAGCTCTAGCACAGATACGCAGTATTTT	CASSQDSSSTDTQYF
TRBV29-1	TRBJ2-1	13	NA	TRBD1	TGCAGCGCCAGGGACAGGGGAGTCAATGAGCAGTTCTTC	CSARDRGVNEQFF
TRBV7-3	TRBJ2-3	14	NA	NA	TGTGCCAGCAGCTTAAGCAGGAGCACAGATACGCAGTATTTT	CASSLSRSTDTQYF
TRBV12-3/TRBV12-4	TRBJ1-2	19	NA	TRBD1	TGTGCCAGCAGTTCCTCGCTACCGGGACAGGAAGGACGCCTCTATGGCTACACCTTC	CASSSSLPGQEGRLYGYTF
TRBV2	TRBJ1-2	13	NA	TRBD1	TGTGCCAGCGGACCACAGGGGATTGAGGGCTACACCTTC	CASGPQGIEGYTF
TRBV7-3	TRBJ2-4	13	NA	TRBD1	TGTGCCAGCAGCCCGAGAGGGGGACAGGGACAGTACTTC	CASSPRGGQGQYF
TRBV6-5	TRBJ1-2	15	NA	NA	TGTGCCAGCAGTGACCTCTGGCGGGGGGCTAGTGGCTACACCTTC	CASSDLWRGASGYTF
TRBV2	TRBJ1-2	15	NA	TRBD1	TGTGCCAGCAGAACCCGGGGGGGGACAGGGTATGGCTACACCTTC	CASRTRGGTGYGYTF
TRBV6-6	TRBJ2-2	16	once	NA	TGTGCCAGCAGTCCACAGGGTGCAGCGAACACCGGGGAGCTGTTTTTT	CASSPQGAANTGELFF
TRBV20-1	TRBJ1-2	13	NA	NA	TGCAGTGCTGGGGGGACGGGCCCCTATGGCTACACCTTC	CSAGGTGPYGYTF
TRBV3-1	TRBJ2-3	14	NA	NA	TGTGCCAGCAGCCAAGGTCTGGGCACAGATACGCAGTATTTT	CASSQGLGTDTQYF
TRBV3-1	TRBJ2-1	16	NA	TRBD2	TGTGCCAGCAGCCTAGATGGGACTAGCGGTTACAATGAGCAGTTCTTC	CASSLDGTSGYNEQFF
TRBV20-1	TRBJ2-4	13	NA	TRBD2	TGCAGTGCCGGGGGGGAAGGAAGAAACATTCAGTACTTC	CSAGGEGRNIQYF
TRBV29-1	TRBJ1-1	11	NA	NA	TGCAGCGTTGAAGAATCCAGGGAAGCTTTCTTT	CSVEESREAFF
TRBV19	TRBJ1-6	17	once	NA	TGTGCCAGTAGTATTCTCGTAGGCGACAACTATAATTCACCCCTCCACTTT	CASSILVGDNYNSPLHF
TRBV6-5	TRBJ2-5	14	NA	NA	TGTGCCAGCACCCCCTCGGTAGGAACAGGGACCCAGTACTTC	CASTPSVGTGTQYF
TRBV29-1	TRBJ2-1	14	NA	NA	TGCAGCGTCTCACTGGGGGCCACCTACAATGAGCAGTTCTTC	CSVSLGATYNEQFF
TRBV20-1	TRBJ2-7	17	once	TRBD1	TGCAGTGCTAGTAACAGGGGGCGTCTTCTTGGTTCCTACGAGCAGTACTTC	CSASNRGRLLGSYEQYF
TRBV19	TRBJ1-5	16	NA	TRBD1	TGTGCCAGTATAGCGACGAAGGGACAGGAGAATCAGCCCCAGCATTTT	CASIATKGQENQPQHF
TRBV7-9	TRBJ1-4	13	NA	NA	TGTGCCAGCAGCTTGGGGGAGGGCGAAAAACTGTTTTTT	CASSLGEGEKLFF
TRBV9	TRBJ1-3	14	once	NA	TGTGCCAGCAGCGTACAGATGTCTGGAAACACCATATATTTT	CASSVQMSGNTIYF
TRBV30	TRBJ2-1	13	NA	NA	TGTGCCTGGAGTTACACGCGCCGTAATGAGCAGTTCTTC	CAWSYTRRNEQFF
TRBV7-8	TRBJ2-1	14	NA	TRBD2	TGTGCCAGCAGCCGGACTAGCGGGGGTTATGAGCAGTTCTTC	CASSRTSGGYEQFF
TRBV29-1	TRBJ1-2	13	NA	TRBD1	TGCAGCGCCCCGGGACAGGGAAACTATGGCTACACCTTC	CSAPGQGNYGYTF
TRBV5-1	TRBJ2-5	14	NA	NA	TGCGCCAGCAGCCCCGTGCGGGGGCTGGAGACCCAGTACTTC	CASSPVRGLETQYF
TRBV7-3	TRBJ2-3	16	NA	TRBD2	TGTGCCAGCAGCCCACTAGCGGGGGGAAGTGTAGATACGCAGTATTTT	CASSPLAGGSVDTQYF
TRBV6-6	TRBJ2-3	13	NA	NA	TGTGCCAGCAGTTACACCACCCGGGATGGGCAGTATTTT	CASSYTTRDGQYF
TRBV18	TRBJ1-1	16	NA	NA	TGTGCCAGCTCACCAGCAGGAAGGACGAGGGACACTGAAGCTTTCTTT	CASSPAGRTRDTEAFF
TRBV29-1	TRBJ1-5	13	NA	NA	TGCAGCGTTGAGTTCACAGTGGGACAGCCCCAGCATTTT	CSVEFTVGQPQHF
TRBV6-5	TRBJ1-6	14	NA	NA	TGTGCCAGCAGATTTAGCGGGGGATTTTCACCCCTCCACTTT	CASRFSGGFSPLHF
TRBV29-1	TRBJ1-1	12	NA	NA	TGCAGCGTGTCCAGGGGAGGACCCGAAGCTTTCTTT	CSVSRGGPEAFF
TRBV7-9	TRBJ1-1	14	NA	NA	TGTGCCAGCAGCCCCCTCCAGGGTATCTCTGAAGCTTTCTTT	CASSPLQGISEAFF
TRBV6-5	TRBJ2-7	13	once	TRBD1	TGTGCCAGCAGTCGGACAGGGATCCACGAGCAGTACTTC	CASSRTGIHEQYF
TRBV2	TRBJ2-3	13	NA	TRBD1	TGTGCCAGCCACAGGGGGCGCGAAGGACCGCAGTATTTT	CASHRGREGPQYF
TRBV6-5	TRBJ1-4	17	NA	NA	TGTGCCAGCAGTTACTCTTCTTCCAAAGCGACTAATGAAAAACTGTTTTTT	CASSYSSSKATNEKLFF
TRBV7-8	TRBJ2-1	13	NA	NA	TGTGCCAGCAGCTCCGCGGAAGGTTCGTTTACGCTCTTC	CASSSAEGSFTLF
TRBV21-1	TRBJ2-3	14	NA	NA	TGTGCCAGCAGCTTATTAGGACAGACAGATACGCAGTATTTT	CASSLLGQTDTQYF